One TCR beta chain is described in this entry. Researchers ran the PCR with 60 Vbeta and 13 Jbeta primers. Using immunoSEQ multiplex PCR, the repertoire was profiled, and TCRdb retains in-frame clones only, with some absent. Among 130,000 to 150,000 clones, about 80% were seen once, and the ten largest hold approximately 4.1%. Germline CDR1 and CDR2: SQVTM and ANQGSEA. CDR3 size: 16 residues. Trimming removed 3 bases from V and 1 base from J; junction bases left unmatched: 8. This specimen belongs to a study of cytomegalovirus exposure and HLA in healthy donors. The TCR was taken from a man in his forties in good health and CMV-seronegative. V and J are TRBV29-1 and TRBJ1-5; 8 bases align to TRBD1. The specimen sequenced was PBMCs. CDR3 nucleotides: TGCAGCGTTGAGTTCGCCGACAGGGGAAGCAATCAGCCCCAGCATTTT. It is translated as CSVEFADRGSNQPQHF.